The T cell receptor beta chain described here comes from a study of blood T cells in healthy people across ages (dated by TCRdb to 2013 to 2016). For the study in its entirety: Template switching captured roughly one uniquely barcoded TCR beta cDNA molecule per two T cells in model experiments. The study measured age-related changes in TCR beta repertoire diversity using deep sequencing normalized with unique cDNA molecular identifiers. To avoid experimental bias, donors of different ages were distributed randomly across sequencing lanes. Two additional independent replicas of 1 million unique cDNA reads from the same blood draw were analyzed for two donors (one aged 18 to 30 and one aged 80 or older). The donors were divided into four age groups: young (average around 16 years), middle-aged (over 35), aged (approximately 59) and long-lived (about 90). Beyond this particular receptor, the publication reports: Compared with the aged group, the long-lived group had more naive CD4+ T cells, fewer expanded clones and increased TCR diversity, suggesting age selection. Because donor CMV infection status was unknown, age-related changes in expanded clonotypes were potentially confounded. Bulk unsorted PBMC profiling prevented conclusive comparison of naive and antigen-experienced compartments. Observed TCR beta diversity per million T cells fell roughly linearly with age, and a significant reduction was already apparent by age around 40. Estimates of total diversity from one million sequenced T cells were regarded as lower bounds and underestimates. There was a strong correlation between observed TCR beta diversity and the percentage of naive T cells measured by flow cytometry.

The library was generated by 5' RACE. Sequencer: Illumina HiSeq 2500. A second PCR of roughly 7 to 11 cycles was performed with a sample-barcoded 5' primer and a J-beta primer mix. A template-switch 5' adaptor carrying 12 random nucleotides introduced a unique molecular identifier onto each TCR beta cDNA molecule. At least 2.5 million CDR3-containing paired-end reads were obtained from each sample. All of the RNA was converted into first-strand cDNA using the Mint cDNA synthesis kit, with a TRBC-specific oligonucleotide serving as the primer. Following uracil-DNA glycosylase treatment, a first 18-cycle PCR with universal primers M1SS and BC2_uni_R was performed on all cDNA. For the original study's pipeline: Each sample was normalized by randomly selecting 1 million high-quality reads, each carrying a distinct molecular identifier. Instead of being binned into consensus sequences, reads that shared molecular identifiers were thrown out. MiTCR, set to a Q25 quality threshold and the strictest error-elimination algorithm, was used for CDR3 identification, clonotype clustering and error correction. A nonparametric unseen species model using Euler transformation provided a lower-bound estimate of total TCR beta diversity. The public reads were reprocessed in TCRdb via fastp at Q25 and MiXCR, keeping in-frame beta chains. Every distinct CDR3 protein forms one entry, paired with its most common genes and DNA. The V and J calls were not made by the authors but by TCRdb's processing. Present in this sample are around 900,000 distinct CDR3 sequences, 25% to 35% of which were seen just once. The biggest ten clones account for roughly 17% of the sample.

Systemically healthy Caucasian individuals from Russia, 39 in total and aged about 6 to 100 years, were included as donors. Each donor gave ten milliliters of peripheral blood, collected into EDTA-treated Vacutainer tubes. Ficoll-Paque density-gradient centrifugation was used to isolate PBMCs, with at least 7 million per sample. Total RNA, at least 5 micrograms per sample, was extracted from PBMCs with Trizol reagent. For every donor, flow cytometry on a PBMC aliquot measured the percentage of naive CD45RAhigh/CD27high T cells. This clonotype was counted a few times. Its antigen is not yet known. No base qualities exist here, and no much larger clone lies one base off it. Inclusive of the bounding cysteine and phenylalanine, the CDR3 is 16 residues long. This entry keeps only the CDR3 DNA: 48 bases, framed from base 1. Via the germline V gene, CDR1 is LGHNA and CDR2 YSLEER. V drops 1 base and J drops 5 bases, leaving 14 bases in between.

The chain joins TRBV4-3 to TRBJ1-4; the best D guess is TRBD1, with 5 bases matching. The sequencing input was blood. This sequence originates from a woman of 80 years or more in good health. The sequence in DNA is TGCGCCAGCAGCCAAGGTACCCCGGGACGGAATGAAAAACTGTTTTTT. Translated, this is CASSQGTPGRNEKLFF.